Listed here are 30 T cell receptor beta chains from one sample, sequenced in a study of OX40 agonist ivuxolimab in advanced cancers. Sequencing used immunoSEQ multiplex PCR; TCRdb keeps in-frame clones, though not all of them. The table lists 25,000 to 30,000 clones, around 86% of them singletons. The sample consisted of CD4+ or CD8+ T cells sorted from blood, taken in a trial of the OX40 agonist ivuxolimab. All receptors derive from an adult with an advanced solid tumor such as melanoma, head and neck, liver or kidney cancer.

The genes are TRBV28 and TRBJ1-5; a weak D match, TRBD1 (5 bases). Trimming shortened V by 4 bases and J by 5 bases, and 18 bases separated the two germline ends. The CDR3 is 16 amino acids. Germline V gene data show CDR1 as MDHEN and CDR2 as SYDVKM. CDR3 coding DNA: TGTGCCAGCAGTTACCCCCCCAGGGCTTTTCATCAGCCCCAGCATTTT. It is translated as CASSYPPRAFHQPQHF. Drawing the rest from reference TRBV28 and TRBJ1-5, the complete variable domain is DVKVTQSSRYLVKRTGEKVFLECVQDMDHENMFWYRQDPGLGLRLIYFSYDVKMKEKGDIPEGYSVSREKKERFSLILESASTNQTSMYLCASSYPPRAFHQPQHFGDGTRLSIL.

CDR3 nucleotides: TGTGCCAGCAGCAAAGGGGGCGGGACGGCTAACAATGAGCAGTTCTTC. As protein: CASSKGGGTANNEQFF. The chain combines TRBV21-1 with TRBJ2-1; the D call of TRBD2 is as the table states it, not checked on the DNA. TRBV21-1 is marked as a pseudogene. The CDR3 is 16 residues long.

This sequence joins TRBV7-2 and TRBJ1-2; D possibly corresponds to TRBD1 (5 bases). Germline V lookup: CDR1 SGHTA, CDR2 FQGNSA. V dropped 2 bases and J dropped 7 bases, with 11 bases sitting between them. This CDR3 has 13 amino acids. In DNA form, the CDR3 reads TGTGCCAGCAGCTTAACCGGGACCTCTGGCTACACCTTC. Protein sequence: CASSLTGTSGYTF.

The gene calls are TRBV5-4 and TRBJ2-7; the match to TRBD2 covers 8 bases. Looked up from germline, CDR1 is SGHNT and CDR2 is YYREEE (reference sequence). The CDR3 consists of 16 residues. V shed 4 bases, J shed 6 bases, and the junction held 15 bases outside the gene matches. CDR3 protein: CASSPLAGLAGREQYF. CDR3 nucleotide sequence: TGTGCCAGCAGCCCTCTAGCCGGGCTAGCGGGCCGCGAGCAGTACTTC. Full variable domain (remainder filled in from reference TRBV5-4 and TRBJ2-7): ETGVTQSPTHLIKTRGQQVTLRCSSQSGHNTVSWYQQALGQGPQFIFQYYREEENGRGNFPPRFSGLQFPNYSSELNVNALELDDSALYLCASSPLAGLAGREQYFGPGTRLTVT.

This clone was observed a handful of times. J is TRBJ1-1 and V is TRBV30; no clear D. Per germline, CDR1 GTSNPN and CDR2 SVGIG (reference sequence). The germline V and J ends were trimmed by 6 bases and 4 bases, with 18 bases remaining between them. CDR3 length: 14 residues. CDR3 sequence: CACEVESLSTEAFF. The CDR3 DNA is TGTGCCTGCGAGGTGGAGTCTTTGAGCACTGAAGCTTTCTTT.

This chain joins TRBV9 and TRBJ2-3; tentatively, D is TRBD2 (5 bases). Germline V lookup: CDR1 SGDLS, CDR2 YYNGEE. The CDR3 loop spans 15 amino acids. V shed 4 bases and J shed 0 bases, with 12 bases lying between them. The CDR3 is CASSISGSSTDTQYF. In DNA, the CDR3 is TGTGCCAGCAGCATCTCGGGATCTAGCACAGATACGCAGTATTTT.

This clone has more than one count but fewer than ten. V usage is TRBV7-3 and J usage is TRBJ2-3, with D tentatively TRBD2 (7 bases). The germline V and J ends were trimmed by 5 bases and 0 bases, with 9 bases remaining between them. The CDR3 spans 14 residues. Germline V CDR1 and CDR2: SGHTA, FQGTGA. As DNA, the CDR3 is TGTGCCAGCAGCGGGGGGGCCAGCACAGATACGCAGTATTTT. This gives the protein CASSGGASTDTQYF.

Here the CDR3 reads CASSSSPGTIYEQYF. CDR3 coding DNA: TGTGCCAGCAGCTCATCTCCCGGGACGATCTACGAGCAGTACTTC. The rearrangement links TRBV7-2 to TRBJ2-7; D may correspond to TRBD1 or TRBD2 (5 bases each). Trimming stripped 4 bases from V and 3 bases from J, with 16 bases between. This CDR3 spans 15 amino acids. The germline V gene encodes CDR1 SGHTA and CDR2 FQGNSA.

The V and J genes are TRBV6-5 and TRBJ2-3; D is unresolved. Germline V gives CDR1 MNHEY, CDR2 SVGAGI. CDR3 length equals 13 residues. V lost 0 bases and J 5 bases, leaving 6 bases between the germline ends. The CDR3 bases are TGTGCCAGCAGTTACTCGGCAGGAGATACGCAGTATTTT. Its translation is CASSYSAGDTQYF.

The chain is built from TRBV28 and TRBJ2-4; D call uncertain. The germline V gene has CDR1 MDHEN and CDR2 SYDVKM. The CDR3 runs to 17 residues. V was cut by 3 bases and J by 0 bases, with 15 bases left in between. The CDR3 coding sequence is TGTGCCAGCAGTTTGTTTGGGCCGGATGTAGCCAAAAACATTCAGTACTTC. Residues: CASSLFGPDVAKNIQYF.

The rearrangement joins TRBV5-4 to TRBJ2-1, with D perhaps matching TRBD1 (5 bases). The germline V gene has CDR1 SGHNT and CDR2 YYREEE (reference sequence). Trimming took 5 bases from V and 8 from J, leaving 17 bases between them. The CDR3 is made up of 14 amino acids. The CDR3 here is CASSLAQARHEQFF. DNA for the CDR3: TGTGCCAGCAGTCTTGCACAGGCCAGGCATGAGCAGTTCTTC.

The count of this clone is one. The chain employs TRBV30 and TRBJ2-7; 8 bases agree with TRBD2. This CDR3 has 18 residues. The germline V gene encodes CDR1 GTSNPN and CDR2 SVGIG (reference sequence). V gave up 0 bases and J gave up 0 bases; unmatched junction bases: 13. CDR3 DNA: TGTGCCTGGAGTGTAGTGGTAGCGGGAACCGTTTTCTCCTACGAGCAGTACTTC. It is translated as CAWSVVVAGTVFSYEQYF.

The V call is TRBV6-4, the J call TRBJ1-6, with 9 nucleotides matching TRBD1. Trimming removed 5 bases from V and 10 bases from J; junction bases left unmatched: 9. CDR1 MRHNA and CDR2 SNTAGT come from the germline V gene. The CDR3 sequence is 15 residues long. Written as DNA, the CDR3 is TGTGCCAGCAGTTCATCGACAGGGGGAAGGTCACCCCTCCACTTT. It is translated as CASSSSTGGRSPLHF.

This clone appeared once. The chain has TRBV5-6 and TRBJ2-7; D is perhaps TRBD2 (5 bases). Trimming shortened V by 4 bases and J by 3 bases, and 11 bases separated the two germline ends. Germline V gene data show CDR1 as SGHDT and CDR2 as YYEEEE. This CDR3 has 13 residues. CDR3 amino acids: CASSSGGIYEQYF. The DNA of the CDR3 is TGTGCCAGCAGCAGCGGTGGGATCTACGAGCAGTACTTC.

The rearrangement uses TRBV4-1 and TRBJ2-5, with D unresolved. CDR3 length equals 14 residues. Deletions cut 0 bases from V and 5 bases from J, with 10 bases between. The germline V gene encodes CDR1 MGHRA and CDR2 YSYEKL. DNA of the CDR3: TGCGCCAGCAGCCAAGACCCGATAGGGGAGACCCAGTACTTC. Its protein product is CASSQDPIGETQYF.

CDR3 region: CASSYSRDRREQYF. The CDR3 DNA reads as TGTGCCAGCAGTTACTCGAGGGACCGACGGGAGCAGTACTTC. The chain couples TRBV6-5 to TRBJ2-7; the D gene could be TRBD1 or TRBD2 (5 bases each). CDR1 is MNHEY and CDR2 is SVGAGI in the germline V gene. The V end lost 0 bases, the J end lost 7 bases, and 13 bases lay between the germline ends. The CDR3 totals 14 residues.

This clone is a singleton in its sample. This chain connects TRBV15 to TRBJ1-1; a possible D gene is TRBD1 (5 bases). V lost 6 bases, J lost 11 bases, and 25 bases lay in between. The CDR3 runs 15 residues. Germline assignment: CDR1 LNHNV and CDR2 YYDKDF (reference sequence). DNA of the CDR3: TGTGCCACCAGTAACCTCCCGGACACCCTCCCTCGGGCTTTCTTT. This gives the protein CATSNLPDTLPRAFF.

This clone showed up just once. The rearrangement links TRBV6-5 to TRBJ2-7; D may match TRBD1 or TRBD2 (5 bases each). The CDR3 runs 13 residues. Germline loops: CDR1 MNHEY, CDR2 SVGAGI. V lost 6 bases to trimming and J lost 4 bases, with 13 bases between them. CDR3 in amino acids: CASRQRGPYEQYF. The CDR3 nucleotides are TGTGCCAGCAGACAGAGGGGTCCTTACGAGCAGTACTTC.

The genes are TRBV20-1 and TRBJ2-5; D unresolved. The germline V and J ends were trimmed by 5 bases and 5 bases, with 6 bases remaining between them. The germline V gene encodes CDR1 DFQATT and CDR2 SNEGSKA (reference sequence). CDR3 length: 10 amino acids. CDR3 region: CSAQLETQYF. Here the CDR3 DNA reads TGCAGTGCTCAACTGGAGACCCAGTACTTC.

The chain employs TRBV10-3 and TRBJ1-2; D unclear. The germline V gene encodes CDR1 ENHRY and CDR2 SYGVKD. The V gene lost 8 bases and the J gene lost 1 base, with 8 bases spanning the gap. The CDR3 contains 12 residues. The CDR3 loop is CAIDTVNYGYTF. Here the CDR3 DNA reads TGTGCCATCGATACAGTTAACTATGGCTACACCTTC.

The chain carries TRBV28 and TRBJ2-1; D is unclear. CDR1 is MDHEN, CDR2 SYDVKM, per germline. This CDR3 comprises 16 residues. Trimming cost V 3 bases and J 7 bases, with 19 bases left between them. The CDR3 loop reads CASSLGYSPGRNEQFF. The CDR3 DNA is TGTGCCAGCAGTTTGGGGTACAGCCCTGGGCGGAATGAGCAGTTCTTC.

V usage is TRBV6-1 and J usage is TRBJ2-3; the D gene is possibly TRBD2 (5 bases). V lost 2 bases to trimming and J lost 2 bases, with 14 bases between them. The germline V gene has CDR1 MNHNS and CDR2 SASEGT. The CDR3 totals 16 residues. The CDR3 loop reads CASSEYPRVSTDTQYF. CDR3 DNA: TGTGCCAGCAGTGAATATCCGAGGGTGTCCACAGATACGCAGTATTTT.

The chain combines TRBV11-1 with TRBJ2-5, with no clear D. The end of the DNA aligns better with TRBJ2-7, so the J call may be wrong. Germline V gene lookup returns CDR1 SGHAT and CDR2 FQDESV (reference sequence). This CDR3 has 14 residues. DNA for the CDR3: TGTGCCAGCAGCTTAGAGGTCAGAACCTACGAGCAGTACTTC. Encoded protein: CASSLEVRTYEQYF.

V usage is TRBV7-6 and J usage is TRBJ2-1; the match to TRBD2 covers 10 bases. Germline V CDR1 and CDR2: SGHVS, FNYEAQ. The CDR3 is 15 residues long. V shed 8 bases, J shed 3 bases, and the junction held 7 bases outside the gene matches. The DNA for the CDR3 is TGTGCCAGCTCCGAGAGCGGGGGGGGCTACAATGAGCAGTTCTTC. Its protein product is CASSESGGGYNEQFF.

The gene calls are TRBV7-9 and TRBJ1-1; no clear D. CDR3 length: 14 residues. Trimming took 5 bases from V and 2 from J, leaving 12 bases between them. From germline, CDR1 is SEHNR and CDR2 FQNEAQ (reference sequence). The CDR3, as DNA: TGTGCCAGCAGCCACACGAGGGCAAACACTGAAGCTTTCTTT. It is translated as CASSHTRANTEAFF. The entire variable domain, with the rest obtained from reference TRBV7-9 and TRBJ1-1, is as follows: DTGVSQNPRHKITKRGQNVTFRCDPISEHNRLYWYRQTLGQGPEFLTYFQNEAQLEKSRLLSDRFSAERPKGSFSTLEIQRTEQGDSAMYLCASSHTRANTEAFFGQGTRLTVV.

For this clone: Relative to the germline gene, one junction end is altered; a read error may explain this. The chain joins TRBV5-3 to TRBJ2-7, with 11 bases that match TRBD1. TRBV5-3 qualifies as an ORF whose function is uncertain. The CDR3 sequence is 13 residues long. The chain's CDR3 is CASSWDRGFEQYF. The CDR3 nucleotides read TGTGCCAGTAGCTGGGACAGGGGGTTTGAGCAGTACTTC.

This clone has a handful of counts. This rearrangement joins TRBV28 to TRBJ1-3, with D unclear. V was trimmed by 3 bases and J by 1 base, leaving 13 bases between them. CDR1 is MDHEN and CDR2 is SYDVKM in the germline V gene. The CDR3 covers 16 residues. CDR3 residues: CASSFKHSSSGNTIYF. In DNA, the CDR3 is TGTGCCAGCAGTTTTAAGCACAGCTCTTCTGGAAACACCATATATTTT.

V usage is TRBV21-1 and J usage is TRBJ2-5. TRBV21-1 is reported as a pseudogene. This CDR3 spans 15 amino acids. The CDR3 DNA reads as TGTGCCAGCAGCAAAGAGGGACCTCGTGGGGAGACCCAGTACTTC. This translates into CASSKEGPRGETQYF.

This clone has more than one count but fewer than ten. The chain carries TRBV2 and TRBJ2-3; perhaps TRBD2 as D (6 bases). The CDR3 consists of 14 residues. Per the germline V gene, CDR1 is SNHLY and CDR2 is FYNNEI. The germline V and J ends were trimmed by 2 bases and 2 bases, with 8 bases remaining between them. The CDR3 sequence is CASSEQDYTDTQYF. CDR3 DNA: TGTGCCAGCAGTGAACAGGACTACACAGATACGCAGTATTTT.

CDR3 loop: CASSLGQGPFYGYTF. The CDR3 DNA reads as TGTGCCAGCAGTTTGGGACAGGGGCCGTTCTATGGCTACACCTTC. The chain is built from TRBV27 and TRBJ1-2; the match to TRBD1 covers 10 bases. CDR1 is MNHEY and CDR2 is SMNVEV in the germline V gene (reference sequence). Trimming removed 3 bases from V and 4 bases from J; junction bases left unmatched: 5. The CDR3 length is 15 residues.